Included here is one T cell receptor (beta chain) sequence, with context. The target antigen is unknown. Germline lookup yields CDR1 LGHNA and CDR2 YSLEER. J lost 1 base, V lost 0 bases, and 2 bases had no gene match. The CDR3 is made up of 16 amino acids. TCRdb passed the RT-PCR reads through MiXCR, listing each CDR3 protein once. Here the sample spans about 150,000 distinct CDR3 sequences, roughly 10% being singletons. The data stem from a study of response to subunit inactivated influenza vaccine. Overall study results and limits: Authors proposed each seasonal influenza vaccination draws in few new T cells.

The sample consisted of CD8+ T cells sorted from PBMCs, taken about 23 months after vaccination. The receptor was isolated from a man in his fifties or sixties who received an inactivated influenza vaccine. The genes are TRBV4-3 and TRBJ2-2, with 7 bases aligning to TRBD2. The CDR3, as DNA: TGCGCCAGCAGCCAAGACGCTAGCGGGAACACCGGGGAGCTGTTTTTT. It codes for CASSQDASGNTGELFF.